This entry lists 27 T cell receptor beta chains sequenced from one sample in a study of response to subunit inactivated influenza vaccine. MiXCR was run by TCRdb on the RT-PCR reads, yielding one entry per CDR3 protein. The sample records 750,000 to 850,000 distinct CDR3 sequences, around a sixth being singletons. The sequencing used PBMCs from blood, collected more than 4 days after vaccination. The receptors shown here come from a man in his fifties or sixties who received an inactivated influenza vaccine.

The gene calls are TRBV6-1 and TRBJ1-5; D call uncertain. The germline gives CDR1 MNHNS, CDR2 SASEGT. V gave up 6 bases and J gave up 6 bases, with 18 bases separating them. The length of the CDR3 is 15 residues. The CDR3 loop is CASSTKGGWGQPQHF. The CDR3 bases are TGTGCCAGCAGCACGAAGGGAGGGTGGGGTCAGCCCCAGCATTTT.

This clonotype has a handful of counts. The J gene is TRBJ2-3, the V gene TRBV15; 10 bases map to TRBD2. V shed 8 bases and J 3 bases; nucleotides not matched to a gene: 5. CDR1 is LNHNV, CDR2 YYDKDF, per germline (reference sequence). The CDR3 has 14 amino acids. Here the CDR3 reads CATASGGLTDTQYF. DNA of the CDR3: TGTGCCACCGCTAGCGGGGGCCTGACAGATACGCAGTATTTT.

This clonotype was found many times. This sequence joins TRBV10-3 and TRBJ2-3; D possibly uses TRBD1 or TRBD2 (5 bases each). The germline CDR1 and CDR2 sequences are ENHRY and SYGVKD. CDR3 length equals 15 residues. The V end lost 0 bases, the J end lost 6 bases, and 13 bases lay between the germline ends. The CDR3 is CAISESRGAFDTQYF. In DNA, the CDR3 is TGTGCCATCAGTGAGTCGAGAGGGGCTTTTGATACGCAGTATTTT.

The chain combines TRBV20-1 with TRBJ2-3; 10 bases fit TRBD2. Germline assignment: CDR1 DFQATT and CDR2 SNEGSKA (reference sequence). V lost 6 bases to trimming and J lost 6 bases; unmatched junction nucleotides: 9. The CDR3 has 14 residues. The CDR3 sequence is CSALLAGTVDTQYF. The CDR3 DNA reads as TGCAGTGCATTACTAGCGGGGACGGTGGATACGCAGTATTTT.

This clonotype was detected a few times. V usage is TRBV20-1 and J usage is TRBJ1-2; no clear D. Germline values: CDR1 DFQATT, CDR2 SNEGSKA (reference sequence). With 6 bases removed from V and 2 bases from J, the gap between germline ends came to 16 bases. CDR3 size: 14 residues. The CDR3 nucleotides read TGCAGTGCGTTGAACCGACGGAACAACTATGGCTACACCTTC. It encodes CSALNRRNNYGYTF.

This clonotype was counted only a few times. The gene calls are TRBV9 and TRBJ2-7, with TRBD1 identical over 8 bases. The length of the CDR3 is 15 residues. V shed 4 bases, J shed 3 bases, and the junction held 9 bases outside the gene matches. Per germline, CDR1 SGDLS and CDR2 YYNGEE. The CDR3 bases are TGTGCCAGCAGCCCACGGACAGGGTCCTACTACGAGCAGTACTTC. It is translated as CASSPRTGSYYEQYF.

The rearrangement links TRBV29-1 to TRBJ2-6; the D gene is possibly TRBD1 (5 bases). Germline CDR1 reads SQVTM; CDR2 reads ANQGSEA. Trimming left V 1 base short and J 8 bases short, with 6 bases between. This CDR3 region has 12 residues. The CDR3 sequence: CSVEAGTNVLTF. The DNA of the CDR3 is TGCAGCGTTGAAGCAGGGACCAACGTCCTGACTTTC.

A few counts support this clonotype. The rearrangement uses TRBV5-6 and TRBJ2-3; a possible D gene is TRBD1 (5 bases). The germline gives CDR1 SGHDT, CDR2 YYEEEE. Trimming removed 0 bases at V and 2 bases at J, with 10 bases between. The CDR3 is 15 amino acids. The CDR3 DNA reads TGTGCCAGCAGCTTGGGACAGCCTTTCACAGATACGCAGTATTTT. It encodes CASSLGQPFTDTQYF.

The table lists this clonotype with many counts. V and J are TRBV20-1 and TRBJ2-5; unclear D gene. The CDR3 sequence is 11 residues long. The V and J ends lost 3 bases and 5 bases respectively, with 7 bases between them. Germline V gene data show CDR1 as DFQATT and CDR2 as SNEGSKA (reference sequence). DNA for the CDR3: TGCAGTGCTAGTGATTGGGAGACCCAGTACTTC. Translated, it gives CSASDWETQYF.

In its sample, this clonotype was seen a few times. This sequence joins TRBV27 and TRBJ2-6; D is unclear. Trimming shortened V by 6 bases and J by 0 bases, and 6 bases separated the two germline ends. CDR3 size: 14 residues. Germline V gene sequence: CDR1 MNHEY, CDR2 SMNVEV (reference sequence). The CDR3 sequence is CASRRSSGANVLTF. CDR3 DNA sequence: TGTGCCAGCAGGAGGAGCTCTGGGGCCAACGTCCTGACTTTC.

The chain has TRBV7-2 and TRBJ1-2, with D possibly TRBD1 on 6 matching bases. Germline V CDR1 and CDR2: SGHTA, FQGNSA. V lost 1 base, J lost 5 bases, and 17 bases lay in between. The CDR3 has 16 residues. CDR3 region: CASSLGQGRRTYGYTF. DNA for the CDR3: TGTGCCAGCAGCTTAGGGCAGGGGAGACGTACGTATGGCTACACCTTC.

The rearrangement uses TRBV10-3 and TRBJ1-1; tentatively, D is TRBD1 (6 bases). Trimming stripped 8 bases from V and 4 bases from J, with 17 bases between. This CDR3 contains 14 residues. Germline V lookup: CDR1 ENHRY, CDR2 SYGVKD. DNA for the CDR3: TGTGCCATCGGGGCCTCAGGGGTCCGCACTGAAGCTTTCTTT. Translating it yields CAIGASGVRTEAFF.

This clonotype was picked up a small number of times. The chain combines TRBV6-1 with TRBJ2-7, with TRBD2 matching 10 bases. The trim removed 8 bases at V and 2 bases at J, leaving 3 bases unmatched. Germline assignment: CDR1 MNHNS and CDR2 SASEGT. There are 13 residues in the CDR3. For the CDR3, the DNA is TGTGCCAGCGGGGGACTAGCGACCTACGAGCAGTACTTC. Translated, it gives CASGGLATYEQYF.

V gene TRBV28 combines with J gene TRBJ2-7, with 10 bases aligning to TRBD2. Germline-derived CDR1 and CDR2 are MDHEN and SYDVKM. Trimming cost V 6 bases and J 4 bases; bases outside gene matches: 24. This CDR3 has 20 residues. As DNA, the CDR3 is TGTGCCAGCAGGCCTGTCTTTGTGGGTCGAAGCGGGGGGGCTCTTTACGAGCAGTACTTC. It yields the protein CASRPVFVGRSGGALYEQYF.

The chain carries TRBV20-1 and TRBJ2-7; weak D call: TRBD2 (7 bases). From germline, CDR1 is DFQATT and CDR2 SNEGSKA (reference sequence). The CDR3 contains 13 residues. V gave up 6 bases and J gave up 1 base, with 13 bases separating them. CDR3 coding DNA: TGCAGTGCGGGGCGGGGGCGTTCCTACGAGCAGTACTTC. As protein: CSAGRGRSYEQYF.

This clonotype was found a few times. The chain combines TRBV29-1 with TRBJ2-1; 12 bases align to TRBD2. Trimming took 4 bases from V and 7 from J; bases not matched to a gene: 23. Germline V gene sequence: CDR1 SQVTM, CDR2 ANQGSEA. This CDR3 spans 20 amino acids. CDR3 in amino acids: CSVVSWFGPNLAGGPNEQFF. Here the CDR3 DNA reads TGCAGCGTTGTAAGTTGGTTCGGCCCGAACCTAGCGGGAGGGCCAAATGAGCAGTTCTTC.

The V and J genes are TRBV6-2 or TRBV6-3 and TRBJ2-7, with D hard to call. Deletions cut 8 bases from V and 0 bases from J, with 23 bases between. The CDR3 totals 17 residues. Germline values: CDR1 MNHEY, CDR2 SVGEGT. CDR3 sequence reads: CASRSTSAGFSSYEQYF. CDR3 coding DNA: TGTGCCAGCCGTTCCACCTCCGCCGGCTTCTCCTCCTACGAGCAGTACTTC.

This chain uses TRBV2 with TRBJ1-1, with D hard to call. From germline, CDR1 is SNHLY and CDR2 FYNNEI. Trimming removed 5 bases at V and 1 base at J, with 8 bases between. This CDR3 region has 13 residues. The CDR3: CASSRHQNTEAFF. CDR3 coding DNA: TGTGCCAGCAGTCGACATCAGAACACTGAAGCTTTCTTT.

V and J are TRBV29-1 and TRBJ2-3; D not resolved. The germline V gene encodes CDR1 SQVTM and CDR2 ANQGSEA. Trimming took off 1 base at V and 2 bases at J, with 10 bases between the two ends. The length of the CDR3 is 14 residues. The CDR3 DNA is TGCAGCGTTGAAGGGGCGGAAGTCACAGATACGCAGTATTTT. This encodes CSVEGAEVTDTQYF.

In its sample, this clonotype was seen a few times. V usage is TRBV20-1 and J usage is TRBJ1-5, with D perhaps matching TRBD1 (5 bases). Trimming stripped 2 bases from V and 0 bases from J, with 14 bases between. Germline lookup yields CDR1 DFQATT and CDR2 SNEGSKA (reference sequence). The CDR3 covers 16 residues. CDR3 amino acids: CSARLPQTDSNQPQHF. CDR3 nucleotides: TGCAGTGCTAGATTGCCTCAGACAGATAGCAATCAGCCCCAGCATTTT.

The rearrangement uses TRBV6-2 or TRBV6-3 and TRBJ2-3; perhaps TRBD1 as D (6 bases). From germline, CDR1 is MNHEY and CDR2 SVGEGT. The V gene lost 8 bases and the J gene lost 3 bases, with 18 bases spanning the gap. The CDR3 sequence is 15 residues long. The CDR3 coding sequence is TGTGCCAGCTCCCACCTGGGGGCATGGACAGATACGCAGTATTTT. As protein: CASSHLGAWTDTQYF.

The chain employs TRBV27 and TRBJ2-2; tentatively, D is TRBD2 (5 bases). This CDR3 is built from 14 residues. V dropped 3 bases and J dropped 3 bases, with 8 bases sitting between them. Per germline, CDR1 MNHEY and CDR2 SMNVEV (reference sequence). CDR3: CASSFYGDTGELFF. As DNA, the CDR3 is TGTGCCAGCAGTTTCTACGGGGACACCGGGGAGCTGTTTTTT.

This clonotype came up a few times. This chain connects TRBV7-2 to TRBJ2-7; TRBD1 matches at 7 bases. V shed 5 bases and J 6 bases; nucleotides not matched to a gene: 4. The CDR3 loop spans 12 amino acids. The V gene's germline CDR1 is SGHTA and CDR2 FQGNSA. DNA of the CDR3: TGTGCCAGCAGCACTTACAGGGGCGAGCAGTACTTC. Translating gives CASSTYRGEQYF. Using reference TRBV7-2 and TRBJ2-7 for the parts outside the CDR3, the full variable domain is GAGVSQSPSNKVTEKGKDVELRCDPISGHTALYWYRQSLGQGLEFLIYFQGNSAPDKSGLPSDRFSAERTGGSVSTLTIQRTQQEDSAVYLCASSTYRGEQYFGPGTRLTVT.

This chain connects TRBV20-1 to TRBJ2-3, with D possibly being TRBD1 (5 bases). V lost 3 bases and J lost 1, with 11 bases in between. Germline V CDR1 and CDR2: DFQATT, SNEGSKA (reference sequence). The CDR3 runs to 14 residues. Here the CDR3 reads CSASLGHGTDTQYF. Written as DNA, the CDR3 is TGCAGTGCTAGCTTGGGGCATGGCACAGATACGCAGTATTTT.

This chain joins TRBV12-3 or TRBV12-4 and TRBJ1-5; D may be TRBD1 (6 bases). The ends were cut back, 7 bases at V and 5 bases at J, with 18 bases in the middle. There are 15 residues in the CDR3. CDR3 sequence (DNA): TGTGCCAGCAAAACCGGGGCAGGGGCCCATCAGCCCCAGCATTTT. Protein sequence: CASKTGAGAHQPQHF.

The genes are TRBV20-1 and TRBJ1-1; D gene ambiguous. There are 12 residues in the CDR3. Germline lookup yields CDR1 DFQATT and CDR2 SNEGSKA (reference sequence). V was pared by 7 bases and J by 2 bases, with 11 bases between. DNA of the CDR3: TGCAGTGGTTTGGTGAGAAACACTGAAGCTTTCTTT. Its protein product is CSGLVRNTEAFF.

This clonotype was counted ten times or more. One junction end does not reproduce the germline sequence, and a read error may be involved. V usage is TRBV7-2 and J usage is TRBJ2-7, with TRBD1 as a possible D gene (5 bases). The V gene's germline CDR1 is SGHTA and CDR2 FQGNSA. This CDR3 has 13 amino acids. The CDR3 DNA sequence: TGCGCCAGCAGCTTGGCGACAGCTTACGAGCAGTACTTC. Its protein is CASSLATAYEQYF.